This T cell receptor beta chain was observed in a study of technical replicates of blood from several donors. The CDR3 runs 16 residues. Germline V gives CDR1 SGHVS, CDR2 FNYEAQ. V shed 5 bases and J 10 bases; nucleotides not matched to a gene: 15. TCRdb's table, derived via immunoSEQ multiplex PCR, lists solely in-frame clones and lacks some. The top ten hold more than 10% of the sample, which has roughly 13,000 clones, 80% to 90% seen once. The sample was PBMCs. This sequence originates from a human donor in good health. The chain couples TRBV7-6 to TRBJ2-1, with 9 bases identical to TRBD2. CDR3 region: CASSPSSGTTLREQFF. The DNA for the CDR3 is TGTGCCAGCAGCCCGTCTAGCGGGACTACGTTAAGGGAGCAGTTCTTC.